These T cell receptor beta chains were read from a single sample in a study of blood T cell repertoires in COVID-19. The data were produced by immunoSEQ multiplex PCR, yet TCRdb's version contains in-frame clones alone and is incomplete. The sample includes 200,000 to 300,000 clones, approximately 80% seen only once; the top ten take 3.5% to 5%. Source material: peripheral blood. Every receptor here comes from a man in his 60s with acute or convalescent COVID-19. The CDR3 runs from the conserved cysteine through the conserved F or W.

TRBJ2-2	TRBV18	CASSPQGADTGELFF
TRBJ1-5	TRBV6-2/TRBV6-3	CASSYGQSNQPQHF
TRBJ2-7	TRBV5-6	CASSRRTSGMRSYEQYF
TRBJ2-7	TRBV29-1	CSVASSGTYEQYF
TRBJ1-2	TRBV27	CASSLFLGVGYGYTF
TRBJ1-2	TRBV19	CASSSKPGQKFYGYTF
TRBJ1-5	TRBV5-1	CASSVSDRASQPQHF
TRBJ2-1	TRBV6-2/TRBV6-3	CASSYGGTGRQFF
TRBJ2-7	TRBV5-6	CASSLDPGLAAPEQYF
TRBJ1-3	TRBV30	CAWRTRSSGNTIYF
TRBJ1-2	TRBV21-1	CASSKRGSGGLGYTF
TRBJ1-2	TRBV5-1	CASSPIGQGNGYTF
TRBJ2-3	TRBV7-2	CASSLDPGPGTDTQYF
TRBJ2-7	TRBV5-1	CASRRGLAGVYYEQYF
TRBJ2-7	TRBV6-4	CASSDSATSGCDEQYF
TRBJ1-1	TRBV5-4	CASTRAGRGTEAFF
TRBJ2-5	TRBV5-4	CASSSQGDQVETQYF
TRBJ2-7	TRBV2	CASRGLIYEQYF
TRBJ1-2	TRBV4-1	CASSQDWGTLLSYTF
TRBJ2-5	TRBV5-1	CASSHGQGKETQYF
TRBJ2-1	TRBV5-4	CASSLDRGSYNEQFF
TRBJ2-2	TRBV2	CASSFTPPGTGELFF
TRBJ2-1	TRBV7-8	CASSLEERSYNEQFF
TRBJ2-1	TRBV5-1	CASRPDTGSYNEQFF
TRBJ2-2	TRBV18	CASSPLSQGLLYTGELFF
TRBJ1-1	TRBV19	CASSQDINTEAFF
TRBJ2-1	TRBV18	CASSPRSGFNNEQFF
TRBJ1-5	TRBV9	CASSAVPGANQPQHF
TRBJ2-2	TRBV11-1	CASSWLASAGELFF
TRBJ2-7	TRBV4-1	CASSLRTGTGGGGYEQYF
TRBJ2-3	TRBV9	CASSVDQRGDTQYF
TRBJ2-1	TRBV2	CASKRREDSYNEQFF
TRBJ2-3	TRBV5-1	CASSLGGTGGDTQYF
TRBJ2-7	TRBV10-3	CATVAGGHEQYF
TRBJ2-7	TRBV3-1/TRBV3-2	CASSQLVPNEQYF
TRBJ2-3	TRBV7-2	CASSPRVTDTQYF
TRBJ2-4	TRBV5-6	CASSLRQPKNIQYF
TRBJ1-2	TRBV30	CAWSVRRRVRGYTF
TRBJ2-5	TRBV24-1	CATSDLAEALQETQYF
TRBJ2-7	TRBV20-1	CSAPRAYEQYF
TRBJ2-7	TRBV5-3	CARSACQPTSYEQYF
TRBJ2-4	TRBV18	CASSPPKTGKVDIQYF
TRBJ2-7	TRBV15	CATSRDKWGRDEQYF
TRBJ2-7	TRBV11-2	CASSLVSSGASYEQYF
TRBJ1-1	TRBV6-5	CASSYLRTFRNTEAFF
TRBJ2-2	TRBV6-2/TRBV6-3	CASSWQRGNTGELFF
TRBJ2-7	TRBV4-3	CASSQVHTSSYEQYF
TRBJ1-5	TRBV19	CASSISSAGLLRPQHF
TRBJ2-7	TRBV9	CASSEGGLEQYF
TRBJ2-1	TRBV6-2/TRBV6-3	CASRPSGVSYNEQFF
TRBJ2-2	TRBV9	CASSVQQRGTGGFSGELFF
TRBJ2-1	TRBV7-9	CASSVSGSSYNEQFF
TRBJ1-1	TRBV29-1	CSARGDTLNTEAFF
TRBJ1-3	TRBV27	CASRRTGVAGNTIYF
TRBJ1-2	TRBV9	CASSRGGVGGYTF
TRBJ2-5	TRBV6-2/TRBV6-3	CASSWGQAEETQYF
TRBJ2-5	TRBV6-2/TRBV6-3	CASSYAGRETQYF
TRBJ1-5	TRBV6-5	CASRQGAGQPQHF
TRBJ1-6	TRBV6-2/TRBV6-3	CASSILGQGSPLHF